This T cell receptor beta chain is from a study of blood T cell repertoires in COVID-19. Study background: COVID-19 samples, acute and convalescent, were from the United States, Italy and Spain. The cDNA or gDNA used as material had been derived from T cells, B-cell-depleted T cells, or PBMCs.

TCRdb's copy holds only in-frame clones and misses some; the assay was immunoSEQ multiplex PCR. The data contain some 66,000 clones, 82% of them singletons. Trimming took 1 base from V and 4 from J, leaving 16 bases between them. The CDR3 loop spans 16 amino acids. Germline lookup yields CDR1 LGHNA and CDR2 YSLEER. The source is a man in his fifties or sixties with acute or convalescent COVID-19. Sequences were obtained from peripheral blood. The V and J genes are TRBV4-3 and TRBJ2-5, with D possibly matching TRBD2 (7 bases). The CDR3 sequence: CASSQVLGGASETQYF. The DNA of the CDR3 is TGCGCCAGCAGCCAAGTCCTGGGGGGGGCTTCAGAGACCCAGTACTTC.